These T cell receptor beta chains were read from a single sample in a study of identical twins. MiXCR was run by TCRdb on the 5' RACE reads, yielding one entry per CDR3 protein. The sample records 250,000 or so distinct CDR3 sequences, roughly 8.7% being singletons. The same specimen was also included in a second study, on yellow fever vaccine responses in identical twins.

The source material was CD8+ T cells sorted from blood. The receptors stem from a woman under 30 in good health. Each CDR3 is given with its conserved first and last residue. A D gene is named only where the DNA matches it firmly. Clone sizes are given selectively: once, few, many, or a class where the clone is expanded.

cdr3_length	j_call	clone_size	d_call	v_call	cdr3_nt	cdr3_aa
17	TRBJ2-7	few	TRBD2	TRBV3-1	TGTGCCAGCAGCCAATCGGGACTAGCATTCTCAAACTACGAGCAGTACTTC	CASSQSGLAFSNYEQYF
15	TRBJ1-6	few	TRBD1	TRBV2	TGTGCCAGCAGCCTTGGGACAGGGTCTAATTCACCCCTCCACTTT	CASSLGTGSNSPLHF
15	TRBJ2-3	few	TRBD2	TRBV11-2	TGTGCCAGCAGCCGGAGCGGGGGGGCGACAGATACGCAGTATTTT	CASSRSGGATDTQYF
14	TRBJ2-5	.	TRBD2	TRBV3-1	TGTGCCAGCAGCCAAGACAGCGGGAGAGAGACCCAGTACTTC	CASSQDSGRETQYF
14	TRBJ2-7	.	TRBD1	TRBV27	TGTGCCAGCAGGATAACAGGGGGCCTGTACGAGCAGTACTTC	CASRITGGLYEQYF
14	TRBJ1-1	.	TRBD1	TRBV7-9	TGTGCCAGCAGCACGACAGGGGTGAAGGGGGTAGCTTTCTTT	CASSTTGVKGVAFF
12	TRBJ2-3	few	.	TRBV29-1	TGCAGCGTTTCCAGGGATTTGGATACGCAGTATTTT	CSVSRDLDTQYF
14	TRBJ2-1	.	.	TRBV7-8	TGTGCCAGCAGCTCCCTAGGGGGGCGCAATGAGCAGTTCTTC	CASSSLGGRNEQFF
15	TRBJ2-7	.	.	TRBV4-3	TGCGCCAGCAGCCAAGTTTTTCAGGGGGGCTACGAGCGGTACTTC	CASSQVFQGGYERYF
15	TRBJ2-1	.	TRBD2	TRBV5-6	TGTGCCAGCACGCGTGGGCTAGCGGGATACAATGAGCAGTTCTTC	CASTRGLAGYNEQFF
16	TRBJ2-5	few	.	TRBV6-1	TGTGCCAGCAGTGAAGTGGGGGGCGTAAGGATGGAGACCCAGTACTTC	CASSEVGGVRMETQYF
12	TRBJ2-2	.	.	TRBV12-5	TGTGCTAGTACCACAGGTCCCGGGGAGCTGTTTTTT	CASTTGPGELFF
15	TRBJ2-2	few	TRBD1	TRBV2	TGTGCCAGCAGCGAGTGGACAGGGCGGACCGGGGAGCTGTTTTTT	CASSEWTGRTGELFF
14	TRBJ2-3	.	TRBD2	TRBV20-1	TGCGGTGGGCTAGCGGGGGAAGGGACAGATACGCAGTATTTT	CGGLAGEGTDTQYF
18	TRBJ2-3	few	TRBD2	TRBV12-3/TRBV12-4	TGTGCCAGCACACCGGGACTAGCGGGGGCTAGTATCACAGATACGCAGTATTTT	CASTPGLAGASITDTQYF
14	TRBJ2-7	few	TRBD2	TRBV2	TGTGCCAGCAGTGAAGCCGGGACTAGTCTCGAGCAGTACTTC	CASSEAGTSLEQYF
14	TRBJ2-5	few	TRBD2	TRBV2	TGTGCCAGCATCGAAGCGGGGAGATTGGAGACCCAGTACTTC	CASIEAGRLETQYF
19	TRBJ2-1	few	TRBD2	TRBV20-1	TGCAGTGCTAGAGAGGTGCTAGCGGGGACTAACCCTAGCACATATGAGCAGTTCTTC	CSAREVLAGTNPSTYEQFF
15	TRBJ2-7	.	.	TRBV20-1	TGCAGTGCTAGAGATCAGGCGGGACCCTCCTACGAGCAGTACTTC	CSARDQAGPSYEQYF
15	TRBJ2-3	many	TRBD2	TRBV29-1	TGCAGCGTTGTTCTTTTAGCGGGAACCACAGATACGCAGTATTTT	CSVVLLAGTTDTQYF
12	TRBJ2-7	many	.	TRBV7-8	TGTGCCAGCAGCGAAGCGGGCGGTGAGCAGTACTTC	CASSEAGGEQYF
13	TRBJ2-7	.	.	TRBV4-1	TGCGCCAGCAGCCAAGATGAAGCTTACGAGCAGTACTTC	CASSQDEAYEQYF
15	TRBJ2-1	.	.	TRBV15	TGTGCCACCAAAGGCAGGCCCAACCACAATAATGAGCAGTTCTTC	CATKGRPNHNNEQFF
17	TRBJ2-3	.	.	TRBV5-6	TGTGCCATCAGCTCCGGGGTGCGGGCTGCTAGCACAGATACGCAGTATTTT	CAISSGVRAASTDTQYF
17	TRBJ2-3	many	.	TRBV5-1	TGCGCCAGCAGCTTGTATGGAACTAGAATGGTTGCAGATACGCAGTATTTT	CASSLYGTRMVADTQYF
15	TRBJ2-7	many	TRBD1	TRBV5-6	TGTGCCAGCAGCTTGGTCGGACAGGGAAATGACGAGCAGTACTTC	CASSLVGQGNDEQYF
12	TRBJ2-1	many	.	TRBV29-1	TGCAGCGTTGATGTTAGCGGCAATGAGCAGTTCTTC	CSVDVSGNEQFF